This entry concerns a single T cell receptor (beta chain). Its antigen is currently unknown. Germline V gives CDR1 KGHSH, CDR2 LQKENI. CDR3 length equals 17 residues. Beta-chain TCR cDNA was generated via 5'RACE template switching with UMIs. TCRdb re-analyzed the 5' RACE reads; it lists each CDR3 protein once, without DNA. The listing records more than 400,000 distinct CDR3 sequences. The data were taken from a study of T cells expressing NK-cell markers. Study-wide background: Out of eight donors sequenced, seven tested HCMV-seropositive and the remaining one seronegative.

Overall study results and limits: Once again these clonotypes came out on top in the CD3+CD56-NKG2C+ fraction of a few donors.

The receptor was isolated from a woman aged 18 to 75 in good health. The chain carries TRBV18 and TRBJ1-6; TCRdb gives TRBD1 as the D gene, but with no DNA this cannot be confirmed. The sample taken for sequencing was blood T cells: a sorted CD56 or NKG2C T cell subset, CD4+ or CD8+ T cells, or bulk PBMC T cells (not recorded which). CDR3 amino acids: CASSPDTGPGSDSPLHF.